This TCR beta chain was captured in a study of vaccination and CD4 T cells after COVID-19. This clonotype has only a few counts. As yet, its antigen is unknown. Treatment: roughly 10-day PBMC culture with coronavirus spike peptide pools or control peptides (ViraFEST assay). Study-wide findings and caveats: Convalescent patients had a median about 90% of reactive clones appearing only post-vaccination.

Cultured CD4+ T-cell DNA underwent Oncomine TCR Beta short-read sequencing. TCRdb analysed the PCR reads with MiXCR anew, one entry per CDR3 protein. Of more than 11,000 distinct CDR3 sequences in the sample, 25% to 35% were seen once. CDR1 SGHVS and CDR2 FNYEAQ come from the germline V gene. Between the trimmed V and J ends, which lost 1 base and 6 bases, there was a span of 10 bases. CDR3 length equals 13 residues. The specimen was CD4+ T cells from blood, cultured in vitro, collected before SARS-CoV-2 vaccination. The gene calls are TRBV7-6 and TRBJ2-7; a weak D match, TRBD1 (8 bases). The sequence came from a human donor who received a COVID-19 vaccine. The CDR3 coding sequence is TGTGCCAGCAGCTTAGACAGGGGGGGCGAGCAGTACTTC. It is translated as CASSLDRGGEQYF.